These 9 T cell receptor beta chains were all obtained from the same sample, sequenced in a study of blood T cell repertoires in COVID-19. Method: immunoSEQ multiplex PCR; TCRdb's copy keeps in-frame clones and lacks some. Found here are fewer than 150,000 clones, around 88% of them singletons; the top ten hold 28%. Input material: peripheral blood. Receptors originate from a human donor in a cohort sampled during active COVID-19.

This clone was counted once. The chain joins TRBV5-6 to TRBJ1-2; the D gene is possibly TRBD1 (6 bases). CDR1 and CDR2 from the germline V gene are SGHDT and YYEEEE. V lost 4 bases and J 1 base, leaving 11 bases between the germline ends. This CDR3 region has 14 residues. The CDR3 loop reads CASSPRTVNYGYTF. DNA of the CDR3: TGTGCCAGCAGCCCGCGGACAGTTAACTATGGCTACACCTTC. Complete variable domain (other parts from reference TRBV5-6 and TRBJ1-2): DAGVTQSPTHLIKTRGQQVTLRCSPKSGHDTVSWYQQALGQGPQFIFQYYEEEERQRGNFPDRFSGHQFPNYSSELNVNALLLGDSALYLCASSPRTVNYGYTFGSGTRLTVV.

The chain links TRBV5-1 to TRBJ1-1; 9 positions match TRBD1. CDR3 size: 14 residues. Trimming took 7 bases from V and 4 from J; bases not matched to a gene: 8. Germline V gene data show CDR1 as SGHRS and CDR2 as YFSETQ. CDR3 DNA: TGCGCCAGCTGCGAACAGGGGGCAGGCACTGAAGCTTTCTTT. Its translation is CASCEQGAGTEAFF.

This clone was counted a single time. V and J are TRBV6-6 and TRBJ2-7; 8 bases are a match to TRBD1. Germline V gene data show CDR1 as MNHNY and CDR2 as SVGAGI (reference sequence). The CDR3 contains 14 residues. Trimming cost V 2 bases and J 4 bases; bases outside gene matches: 4. This CDR3 reads CASSYQGQGYEQYF. DNA for the CDR3: TGTGCCAGCAGTTACCAAGGACAGGGTTACGAGCAGTACTTC.

The V and J genes are TRBV27 and TRBJ2-3; 11 nucleotides match TRBD2. J lost 2 bases, V lost 5 bases, and 6 bases had no gene match. Germline assignment: CDR1 MNHEY and CDR2 SMNVEV (reference sequence). This CDR3 spans 16 amino acids. CDR3 region: CASSPLSGGATDTQYF. CDR3 DNA: TGTGCCAGCAGTCCCCTTAGCGGGGGGGCCACAGATACGCAGTATTTT.

The rearrangement uses TRBV6-5 and TRBJ2-7; TRBD2 matches 9 bases. Germline CDR1 reads MNHEY; CDR2 reads SVGAGI. This CDR3 is 14 amino acids long. Trimming took 2 bases from V and 4 from J; bases not matched to a gene: 3. CDR3: CASSYGTSQYEQYF. The DNA of the CDR3 is TGTGCCAGCAGTTACGGGACTAGCCAATACGAGCAGTACTTC.

The chain employs TRBV5-4 and TRBJ2-1; D possibly corresponds to TRBD1 (6 bases). Germline lookup yields CDR1 SGHNT and CDR2 YYREEE (reference sequence). CDR3 length equals 15 residues. Deletions cut 4 bases from V and 4 bases from J, with 15 bases between. In DNA, the CDR3 is TGTGCCAGCAGCCCGGACGGGCAGGGGTACAATGAGCAGTTCTTC. It translates to CASSPDGQGYNEQFF.

This clone appeared a single time. This chain connects TRBV11-2 to TRBJ2-2; D is undetermined. The ends were cut back, 5 bases at V and 2 bases at J, with 9 bases in the middle. Germline V CDR1 and CDR2: SGHAT, FQNNGV. The CDR3 runs to 14 residues. The DNA for the CDR3 is TGTGCCAGCAGCCTCGCGCATAACACCGGGGAGCTGTTTTTT. Encoded protein: CASSLAHNTGELFF.

The chain links TRBV6-1 to TRBJ1-5; D ambiguous. Germline values: CDR1 MNHNS, CDR2 SASEGT. CDR3 size: 13 residues. Trimming removed 1 base from V and 3 bases from J, with 4 bases in between. The DNA of the CDR3 is TGTGCCAGCAGTGAAGTCATCAATCAGCCCCAGCATTTT. This codes for CASSEVINQPQHF.

This clone was seen a handful of times. V and J are TRBV2 and TRBJ1-6; 7 nucleotides align to TRBD1. The CDR3 spans 15 residues. Germline V gene sequence: CDR1 SNHLY, CDR2 FYNNEI. Trimming took 5 bases from V and 8 from J; bases not matched to a gene: 9. The DNA of the CDR3 is TGTGCCAGCAGTTCGGGACAGAGAGGGGATTCACCCCTCCACTTT. This gives the protein CASSSGQRGDSPLHF.